This T cell receptor beta chain was identified during a study of shared clonotypes between healthy human individuals. Overall study: Those who served as donors were a couple of women and a few men between the ages of 18 and 49.

Broader study findings: In a few donors, approximately 5% of naive CD4 clonotypes appeared in common.

A deep-level run was used for the assay. Assay used: immunoSEQ multiplex PCR; TCRdb lists only in-frame clones, some missing. The sample has 2 million to 3 million clones; approximately 93% are singletons. Trimming took off 5 bases at V and 11 bases at J, with 19 bases between the two ends. Germline V gene sequence: CDR1 ENHRY, CDR2 SYGVKD. This CDR3 contains 13 residues. CD4+ cell separation produced CD45RA+ naive and CD45RA-negative memory subsets. With respect to this clone: Its cognate antigen is unknown.

The origin of this receptor is a man in his late teens or twenties in good health. Some clones in this sample may be carry-over from other donors' samples. The material sequenced was naive CD4+ T cells from PBMCs. The subset denotes: CD45RA+ positively selected. V and J are TRBV10-3 and TRBJ2-7, with a weak D call TRBD2 (6 bases). CDR3 in amino acids: CAISPPGEGSKYF. The CDR3 region has the DNA TGTGCCATCAGTCCCCCGGGAGAGGGATCAAAGTACTTC.